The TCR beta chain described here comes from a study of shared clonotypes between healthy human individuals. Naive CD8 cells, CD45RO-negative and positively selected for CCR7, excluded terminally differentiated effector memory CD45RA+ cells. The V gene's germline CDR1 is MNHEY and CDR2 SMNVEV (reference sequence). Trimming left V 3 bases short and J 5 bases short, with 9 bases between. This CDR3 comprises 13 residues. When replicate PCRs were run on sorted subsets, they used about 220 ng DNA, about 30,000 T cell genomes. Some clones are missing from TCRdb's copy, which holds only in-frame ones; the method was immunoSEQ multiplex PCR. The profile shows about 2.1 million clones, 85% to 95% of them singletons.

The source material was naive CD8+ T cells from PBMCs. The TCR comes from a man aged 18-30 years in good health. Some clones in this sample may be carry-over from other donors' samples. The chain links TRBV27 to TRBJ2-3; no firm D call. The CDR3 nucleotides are TGTGCCAGCAGTTTGACTCCAGGAGATACGCAGTATTTT. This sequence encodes CASSLTPGDTQYF.